Below are 26 T cell receptor beta chains sequenced from a single sample in a study of shared clonotypes between healthy human individuals. Profiled with immunoSEQ multiplex PCR; TCRdb holds only in-frame clones, not every one. This sample has over a million clones; around 82% occur once, and the top ten carry under 0.8%. Sequencing was performed on memory CD4+ T cells from PBMCs. Subset noted: CD45RA-negative fraction. Receptor source: a man aged 18-30 years in good health. Some clones in this sample may be carry-over from other donors' samples.

The chain recombines TRBV5-8 with TRBJ2-1, with 12 bases identical to TRBD2. The CDR3 length is 17 residues. Per the germline V gene, CDR1 is SGHTS and CDR2 is YDEGEE. After removal of 1 base from V and 2 bases from J, the junction contained 4 bases not matched to a gene. The CDR3 nucleotides are TGTGCCAGCAGCTTGCACGGACTAGCGGGGACCTACAATGAGCAGTTCTTC. Encoded protein: CASSLHGLAGTYNEQFF.

In regard to this clone: The junction shows a germline mismatch at one end, possibly a read error. The CDR3 sequence is CASSLDRGSSGRHF. The CDR3 DNA sequence: TGTGCCAGCAGCTTGGACAGGGGATCGTCTGGGCGACACTTC. The chain uses TRBV7-2 and TRBJ2-7, with 9 bases lining up with TRBD1. This CDR3 is 14 amino acids long. Germline loops: CDR1 SGHTA, CDR2 FQGNSA. Complete variable domain (other parts from reference TRBV7-2 and TRBJ2-7): GAGVSQSPSNKVTEKGKDVELRCDPISGHTALYWYRQSLGQGLEFLIYFQGNSAPDKSGLPSDRFSAERTGGSVSTLTIQRTQQEDSAVYLCASSLDRGSSGRHFGPGTRLTVT.

The chain uses TRBV25-1 and TRBJ2-5, with a possible D match to TRBD2 (5 bases). With 5 bases removed from V and 1 base from J, the gap between germline ends came to 8 bases. Germline assignment: CDR1 MGHDK and CDR2 SYGVNS. The CDR3 spans 13 residues. The CDR3 nucleotides read TGTGCCAGCAGTAAGCGGTCCCAAGAGACCCAGTACTTC. Translating it yields CASSKRSQETQYF.

The table lists this clone with a count of one. In the same sample, other DNA sequences code for this CDR3. The chain's CDR3 is CASSESLGSEQYF. CDR3 nucleotide sequence: TGCGCCAGCAGTGAGTCGCTAGGAAGCGAGCAGTACTTC. The rearrangement links TRBV10-1 to TRBJ2-7, with D unresolved. Looked up from germline, CDR1 is WNHNN and CDR2 is SYGVQD (reference sequence). V gave up 0 bases and J gave up 6 bases, with 9 bases separating them. The CDR3 sequence is 13 residues long.

This clone was found a few times. The J gene is TRBJ1-4, the V gene TRBV27; D gene unclear. Germline loops: CDR1 MNHEY, CDR2 SMNVEV (reference sequence). The CDR3 totals 13 residues. The V end lost 6 bases, the J end lost 8 bases, and 13 bases lay between the germline ends. Written as DNA, the CDR3 is TGTGCCAGCAGAAAAAACAGAGAAGAAAAACTGTTTTTT. Residues: CASRKNREEKLFF.

The chain uses TRBV18 and TRBJ2-3; 12 nucleotides match TRBD2. The V and J ends lost 3 bases and 11 bases, in that order; junction bases with no gene match: 12. The CDR3 has 16 amino acids. CDR1 is KGHSH, CDR2 LQKENI, per germline. As DNA, the CDR3 is TGTGCCAGCTCACCCTCCACTAGCGGGAGGCTCCTTGTGCAGTATTTT. Residues: CASSPSTSGRLLVQYF.

The rearrangement links TRBV28 to TRBJ2-4; TRBD2 agrees at 12 bases. Trimming took 6 bases from V and 4 from J; bases not matched to a gene: 7. This CDR3 is 16 amino acids long. Germline V gives CDR1 MDHEN, CDR2 SYDVKM. CDR3 region: CASRTLAGGAKNIQYF. The CDR3 DNA follows: TGTGCCAGCAGAACCCTAGCGGGGGGGGCGAAAAACATTCAGTACTTC.

V is TRBV5-4 and J is TRBJ2-5; possible D gene TRBD2, 5 bases. Trimming took 0 bases from V and 5 from J, leaving 20 bases between them. Germline V CDR1 and CDR2: SGHNT, YYREEE (reference sequence). CDR3 length: 17 amino acids. The CDR3 DNA reads TGTGCCAGCAGCTTGGTTGCGGGCTCTCGCTACCGGGAGACCCAGTACTTC. Amino acids: CASSLVAGSRYRETQYF.

The rearrangement joins TRBV30 to TRBJ1-2; D gene unclear. Trimming removed 1 base at V and 2 bases at J, with 8 bases between. In germline, CDR1 is GTSNPN, CDR2 SVGIG (reference sequence). This CDR3 region has 13 residues. The CDR3 coding sequence is TGTGCCTGGAGTGGGACGCCGAACTATGGCTACACCTTC. The encoded protein is CAWSGTPNYGYTF.

The rearrangement joins TRBV5-1 to TRBJ1-1, with 7 bases matching TRBD1. CDR3 length equals 12 residues. Germline lookup yields CDR1 SGHRS and CDR2 YFSETQ. V lost 0 bases to trimming and J lost 7 bases; unmatched junction nucleotides: 0. The CDR3 sequence: CASSLGDSEAFF. The CDR3, as DNA: TGCGCCAGCAGCTTGGGGGACAGTGAAGCTTTCTTT.

The chain recombines TRBV10-2 with TRBJ2-7; 8 bases are a match to TRBD2. Germline V gene data show CDR1 as WSHSY and CDR2 as SAAADI. Trimming removed 3 bases from V and 4 bases from J; junction bases left unmatched: 5. The CDR3 covers 14 residues. The CDR3 loop reads CASSDTGGYYEQYF. In nucleotides, the CDR3 is TGCGCCAGCAGTGACACGGGAGGGTATTACGAGCAGTACTTC.

The chain is built from TRBV11-2 and TRBJ2-1; unclear D gene. The CDR3 spans 14 residues. V gave up 1 base and J gave up 6 bases, with 10 bases separating them. Looked up from germline, CDR1 is SGHAT and CDR2 is FQNNGV. CDR3 in DNA: TGTGCCAGCAGCTTAGCACTACTTAGCAATGAGCAGTTCTTC. Residues: CASSLALLSNEQFF.

The chain recombines TRBV14 with TRBJ1-3; maybe TRBD1 (5 bases). This CDR3 has 16 amino acids. Per germline, CDR1 SGHDN and CDR2 FVKESK. The ends were cut back, 4 bases at V and 3 bases at J, with 16 bases in the middle. DNA for the CDR3: TGTGCCAGCAGCCTCGGGACGGTCGCTTATGGAAACACCATATATTTT. Its protein product is CASSLGTVAYGNTIYF.

As to this clone: Distinct nucleotide sequences in the sample also encode this CDR3. The V call is TRBV10-3, the J call TRBJ1-2, with a possible D match to TRBD1 (6 bases). Germline CDR1 and CDR2: ENHRY and SYGVKD. V shed 2 bases and J shed 3 bases, with 7 bases lying between them. The CDR3 contains 13 residues. CDR3 in DNA: TGTGCCATCAGTGAGGGGGGCGACTATGGCTACACCTTC. Encoded protein: CAISEGGDYGYTF.

This clone appeared a single time. The V call is TRBV5-1, the J call TRBJ2-7; D gene uncertain. The germline V gene encodes CDR1 SGHRS and CDR2 YFSETQ. With 0 bases removed from V and 2 bases from J, the gap between germline ends came to 9 bases. There are 14 residues in the CDR3. The CDR3 coding sequence is TGCGCCAGCAGCTTGGGCCAGGCTACCTACGAGCAGTACTTC. Protein sequence: CASSLGQATYEQYF. Full variable domain (missing parts from reference TRBV5-1 and TRBJ2-7): KAGVTQTPRYLIKTRGQQVTLSCSPISGHRSVSWYQQTPGQGLQFLFEYFSETQRNKGNFPGRFSGRQFSNSRSEMNVSTLELGDSALYLCASSLGQATYEQYFGPGTRLTVT.

The V gene is TRBV18, the J gene TRBJ2-2; 9 bases line up with TRBD1. With V trimmed by 3 bases and J by 1 base, 3 bases remained unmatched. Germline V CDR1 and CDR2: KGHSH, LQKENI. This CDR3 spans 16 amino acids. In DNA form, the CDR3 reads TGTGCCAGCTCACCGGCGGGACAGGGGAACACCGGGGAGCTGTTTTTT. As protein: CASSPAGQGNTGELFF. The complete variable domain, with remaining parts taken from reference TRBV18 and TRBJ2-2, reads NAGVMQNPRHLVRRRGQEARLRCSPMKGHSHVYWYRQLPEEGLKFMVYLQKENIIDESGMPKERFSAEFPKEGPSILRIQQVVRGDSAAYFCASSPAGQGNTGELFFGEGSRLTVL.

V is TRBV5-1 and J is TRBJ1-5, with no clear D. This CDR3 comprises 14 residues. The V gene's germline CDR1 is SGHRS and CDR2 YFSETQ. V lost 4 bases, J lost 2 bases, and 10 bases lay in between. This CDR3 is CASSIGHGNQPQHF. CDR3 DNA: TGCGCCAGCAGCATAGGGCATGGCAATCAGCCCCAGCATTTT. The full variable domain, with the rest looked up from reference TRBV5-1 and TRBJ1-5, is KAGVTQTPRYLIKTRGQQVTLSCSPISGHRSVSWYQQTPGQGLQFLFEYFSETQRNKGNFPGRFSGRQFSNSRSEMNVSTLELGDSALYLCASSIGHGNQPQHFGDGTRLSIL.

This clone was observed a handful of times. The rearrangement joins TRBV14 to TRBJ1-1, with D hard to call. The CDR3 has 13 amino acids. V was pared by 4 bases and J by 0 bases, with 6 bases between. Per germline, CDR1 SGHDN and CDR2 FVKESK. Written as DNA, the CDR3 is TGTGCCAGCAGCCGTAGCCTGAACACTGAAGCTTTCTTT. Amino acids: CASSRSLNTEAFF.

This clone was detected only a few times. This chain links TRBV7-2 with TRBJ2-1; TRBD1 aligns across 7 bases. Germline CDR1 reads SGHTA; CDR2 reads FQGNSA. V lost 3 bases to trimming and J lost 8 bases; unmatched junction nucleotides: 7. The CDR3 extends over 14 amino acids. Here the CDR3 reads CASSLERGRDEQFF. In DNA, the CDR3 is TGTGCCAGCAGCTTGGAAAGGGGGCGCGATGAGCAGTTCTTC.

V gene TRBV11-3 combines with J gene TRBJ2-4, with TRBD1 matching over 7 bases. Germline V gene data show CDR1 as SGHNT and CDR2 as YENEEA. Trimming at V came to 5 bases and at J to 7 bases, leaving 5 bases not matched to a gene. The CDR3 length is 13 residues. CDR3 protein: CASSMQGVNIQYF. The CDR3 DNA is TGTGCCAGCAGCATGCAGGGGGTTAACATTCAGTACTTC. The whole variable domain, remainder taken from reference TRBV11-3 and TRBJ2-4, is EAGVVQSPRYKIIEKKQPVAFWCNPISGHNTLYWYLQNLGQGPELLIRYENEEAVDDSQLPKDRFSAERLKGVDSTLKIQPAELGDSAVYLCASSMQGVNIQYFGAGTRLSVL.

This chain connects TRBV20-1 to TRBJ2-1, with D unresolved. V was trimmed by 7 bases and J by 4 bases, leaving 8 bases between them. Germline assignment: CDR1 DFQATT and CDR2 SNEGSKA (reference sequence). This CDR3 spans 11 amino acids. The CDR3 region has the DNA TGCAGTGTTGACTGGTACAATGAGCAGTTCTTC. This codes for CSVDWYNEQFF.

This clone was counted between two and nine times. The chain links TRBV2 to TRBJ1-1; TRBD1 agrees at 8 bases. J lost 8 bases, V lost 8 bases, and 10 bases had no gene match. From germline, CDR1 is SNHLY and CDR2 FYNNEI. This CDR3 contains 13 residues. CDR3 coding DNA: TGTGCCAGCCGCTGGGGAGGGACAGGAGAAGCTTTCTTT. Translated: CASRWGGTGEAFF.

This clone occurred many times. Other DNA sequences in this specimen translate into the identical CDR3. The chain recombines TRBV2 with TRBJ1-2; TRBD1 matches at 10 bases. Germline CDR1 is SNHLY and CDR2 is FYNNEI. J was trimmed by 2 bases and V by 7 bases; bases with no gene match: 4. This CDR3 is built from 14 residues. In DNA, the CDR3 is TGTGCCAGCAAAGGGACAGGGGCCAACTATGGCTACACCTTC. It specifies CASKGTGANYGYTF.

The chain carries TRBV5-1 and TRBJ2-2; D gene ambiguous. The germline V gene encodes CDR1 SGHRS and CDR2 YFSETQ. This CDR3 region has 15 residues. V was pared by 0 bases and J by 1 base, with 7 bases between. In DNA, the CDR3 is TGCGCCAGCAGCTTGGAACGGCAGAACACCGGGGAGCTGTTTTTT. Protein: CASSLERQNTGELFF.

The V and J genes are TRBV5-8 and TRBJ1-2; the D is unclear. Germline lookup yields CDR1 SGHTS and CDR2 YDEGEE. The CDR3 runs 13 residues. Deletions cut 6 bases from V and 4 bases from J, with 13 bases between. CDR3 in amino acids: CASILVWGYGYTF. The CDR3 DNA reads TGTGCCAGCATCCTAGTTTGGGGCTATGGCTACACCTTC.

The genes are TRBV7-2 and TRBJ2-3; 12 bases align to TRBD2. The germline V gene has CDR1 SGHTA and CDR2 FQGNSA. Trimming at V came to 5 bases and at J to 0 bases, leaving 6 bases not matched to a gene. The CDR3 consists of 17 residues. CDR3 DNA sequence: TGTGCCAGCAGCGACCTACTAGCGGGGGGTAGCACAGATACGCAGTATTTT. It encodes CASSDLLAGGSTDTQYF.